This is a list of T cell receptor beta chains from one sample in a study of brain T cells in children with intractable seizures. The assay was immunoSEQ multiplex PCR, and TCRdb's table has in-frame clones only and misses some. The sample includes roughly 120,000 clones, approximately 94% of them seen just once. The sequenced sample was peripheral blood, obtained at surgery. These receptors originate from a boy less than two years old with hemimegalencephaly and intractable seizures. CDR3s include the opening cysteine and the closing phenylalanine or tryptophan. Each record gives: clone size, J gene, V gene, D gene, CDR3 length, CDR3 protein, CDR3 DNA. D genes are given only for firm matches. Size is stated for part of the rows, as once, few or many counts, or as a class when the clone is expanded.

clone size: NA
J gene: TRBJ1-4
V gene: TRBV6-5
D gene: NA
CDR3 length: 13
CDR3 protein: CASSRDPNEKLFF
CDR3 DNA: TGTGCCAGCAGTAGGGATCCTAATGAAAAACTGTTTTTT

clone size: NA
J gene: TRBJ2-5
V gene: TRBV27
D gene: NA
CDR3 length: 16
CDR3 protein: CASSTGEGLAGETQYF
CDR3 DNA: TGTGCCAGCAGTACAGGGGAGGGGCTAGCCGGAGAGACCCAGTACTTC

clone size: NA
J gene: TRBJ2-3
V gene: TRBV28
D gene: NA
CDR3 length: 12
CDR3 protein: CASSFQLATQYF
CDR3 DNA: TGTGCCAGCAGTTTCCAATTGGCTACGCAGTATTTT

clone size: NA
J gene: TRBJ2-7
V gene: TRBV6-5
D gene: TRBD1
CDR3 length: 15
CDR3 protein: CAISSFRDRVREQYF
CDR3 DNA: TGTGCCATCTCTAGCTTCCGGGACAGGGTGCGCGAGCAGTACTTC

clone size: once
J gene: TRBJ2-1
V gene: TRBV19
D gene: TRBD2
CDR3 length: 15
CDR3 protein: CASSPGGAIHNEQFF
CDR3 DNA: TGTGCCAGTAGCCCGGGGGGGGCCATACACAATGAGCAGTTCTTC

clone size: NA
J gene: TRBJ2-2
V gene: TRBV11-2
D gene: NA
CDR3 length: 12
CDR3 protein: CASSFTAGELFF
CDR3 DNA: TGTGCCAGCAGCTTTACCGCAGGGGAGCTGTTTTTT

clone size: NA
J gene: TRBJ2-3
V gene: TRBV7-2
D gene: NA
CDR3 length: 15
CDR3 protein: CASSIQTGVTDTQYF
CDR3 DNA: TGTGCCAGCAGCATTCAGACCGGGGTAACAGATACGCAGTATTTT

clone size: NA
J gene: TRBJ1-2
V gene: TRBV4-1
D gene: TRBD1
CDR3 length: 14
CDR3 protein: CASSHPDRGYGYTF
CDR3 DNA: TGCGCCAGCAGCCACCCTGACAGGGGCTATGGCTACACCTTC

clone size: NA
J gene: TRBJ2-7
V gene: TRBV7-9
D gene: TRBD2
CDR3 length: 14
CDR3 protein: CASSTTSGRTEQYF
CDR3 DNA: TGTGCCAGCAGCACGACTAGCGGGAGGACCGAGCAGTACTTC

clone size: NA
J gene: TRBJ2-5
V gene: TRBV6-5
D gene: TRBD2
CDR3 length: 13
CDR3 protein: CASTAGEGETQYF
CDR3 DNA: TGTGCCAGCACAGCGGGAGAGGGGGAGACCCAGTACTTC

clone size: NA
J gene: TRBJ2-1
V gene: TRBV25-1
D gene: NA
CDR3 length: 15
CDR3 protein: CASSRKGGGYNEQFF
CDR3 DNA: TGTGCCAGCAGTAGGAAAGGAGGGGGCTACAATGAGCAGTTCTTC